The 8 T cell receptor beta chains presented below share a single source sample, sequenced in a study of cytomegalovirus exposure and HLA in healthy donors. The PCR was carried out with 60 Vbeta primers and 13 Jbeta primers. Sequenced by immunoSEQ multiplex PCR; TCRdb stores in-frame clones only, minus some. The sample has about 190,000 clones; about 83% are singletons. Sequences were obtained from PBMCs. These receptors were taken from a woman in her forties or fifties in good health and CMV-seropositive.

This chain connects TRBV6-1 to TRBJ1-2; D possibly corresponds to TRBD1 (5 bases). V shed 4 bases and J shed 8 bases, with 17 bases lying between them. Germline V gene lookup returns CDR1 MNHNS and CDR2 SASEGT. The CDR3 is 14 residues long. CDR3 bases: TGTGCCAGCAGTGGGCCGACAGCTTCCGGAGGCTACACCTTC. This codes for CASSGPTASGGYTF.

This CDR3 reads CASSTRDRYTDTQYF. The CDR3, as DNA: TGCGCCAGCAGCACCCGGGACAGATACACAGATACGCAGTATTTT. The chain recombines TRBV4-1 with TRBJ2-3, with 7 bases matching TRBD1. CDR1 is MGHRA and CDR2 is YSYEKL in the germline V gene. V lost 5 bases and J lost 2; bases outside the gene matches: 7. The CDR3 consists of 15 residues.

There are many counts of this clone. The chain is built from TRBV5-5 and TRBJ1-1; unclear D gene. V lost 4 bases, J lost 4 bases, and 14 bases lay in between. The CDR3 spans 14 residues. From germline, CDR1 is SGHKS and CDR2 YYEKEE (reference sequence). The CDR3 DNA is TGTGCCAGCAGCGGTCAGACAACTAGCACTGAAGCTTTCTTT. It specifies CASSGQTTSTEAFF.

The genes are TRBV19 and TRBJ1-5; D ambiguous. The V and J ends lost 4 bases and 0 bases respectively, with 13 bases between them. The CDR3 is 16 residues long. Germline V lookup: CDR1 LNHDA, CDR2 SQIVND (reference sequence). In DNA, the CDR3 is TGTGCCAGTAGTACCCGAGCGGTCTATAGCAATCAGCCCCAGCATTTT. This translates into CASSTRAVYSNQPQHF.

The chain joins TRBV7-6 to TRBJ1-1, with D unclear. This CDR3 is 11 amino acids long. V was pared by 3 bases and J by 6 bases, with 5 bases between. Germline V gives CDR1 SGHVS, CDR2 FNYEAQ. The CDR3 sequence is CASSFGSEAFF. The CDR3 DNA follows: TGTGCCAGCAGCTTCGGTTCTGAAGCTTTCTTT.

With regard to this clone: The junction departs from the called germline gene at one end, perhaps through a read error. The V and J genes are TRBV19 and TRBJ1-1; tentatively, D is TRBD1 (5 bases). Germline CDR1 is LNHDA and CDR2 is SQIVND (reference sequence). This CDR3 region has 12 residues. The CDR3 spells CVPRTGNTEAFF. CDR3 sequence (DNA): TGCGTCCCCAGAACAGGTAACACTGAAGCTTTCTTT. The full variable domain, its missing parts supplied by reference TRBV19 and TRBJ1-1, is DGGITQSPKYLFRKEGQNVTLSCEQNLNHDAMYWYRQDPGQGLRLIYYSQIVNDFQKGDIAEGYSVSREKKESFPLTVTSAQKNPTAFYLCVPRTGNTEAFFGQGTRLTVV.

The chain employs TRBV7-2 and TRBJ1-6; TRBD1 agrees at 7 bases. The CDR3 runs 16 residues. Per the germline V gene, CDR1 is SGHTA and CDR2 is FQGNSA. V shed 6 bases, J shed 3 bases, and the junction held 8 bases outside the gene matches. The CDR3 region has the DNA TGTGCCAGCAGGACAGGGTCGGCCAACTATAATTCACCCCTCCACTTT. Its translation: CASRTGSANYNSPLHF.

This clone was recorded only once. The rearrangement joins TRBV5-1 to TRBJ2-1, with a weak D call TRBD1 (5 bases). The CDR3 is 14 amino acids. V lost 4 bases and J 6 bases, leaving 14 bases between the germline ends. Germline CDR1 reads SGHRS; CDR2 reads YFSETQ. The DNA of the CDR3 is TGCGCCAGCAGCGCCATGGACACTGGCAATGAGCAGTTCTTC. The encoded protein is CASSAMDTGNEQFF.